The source of this T cell receptor beta chain is a study of blood T cells in healthy people across ages. Then a second PCR, running about 6 to 11 cycles, was carried out with a sample-barcoded 5' primer and a J-beta primer mix. A minimum of 2.5 million CDR3-containing paired-end reads was obtained for each sample. Each CDR3 protein gets one entry after TCRdb re-called the 5' RACE reads with MiXCR. The table lists over 1,500,000 distinct CDR3 sequences, 40% to 55% of them singletons, with 2.1% in the top ten. This clonotype has more than one count but fewer than ten. What it binds is unknown. General observations from the study: In long-lived donors, naive CD4+ cell counts and diversity exceeded those of aged donors. As age increased, TCR beta diversity per million T cells fell in a roughly linear fashion.

Trimming stripped 6 bases from V and 3 bases from J, with 24 bases between. Germline lookup yields CDR1 MNHEY and CDR2 SVGEGT. The CDR3 is 17 residues long. Sequenced: blood. The chain has TRBV6-2 or TRBV6-3 and TRBJ2-7; perhaps TRBD2 as D (5 bases). This clonotype was obtained from a woman in her 40s in good health. The CDR3 reads CASSTQQRVRRNYEQYF. CDR3 DNA: TGTGCCAGCAGCACCCAACAGAGGGTCAGACGAAACTACGAGCAGTACTTC.